One and the same sample provided the 21 T cell receptor beta chains below, sequenced in a study of T cell responses to AZD1222 COVID-19 vaccine. This table comes from immunoSEQ multiplex PCR, and its TCRdb copy is limited to in-frame clones, with some not included. The data hold approximately 140,000 clones, with 90% to 95% observed a single time. The specimen was peripheral blood, collected 28 days after the second AZD1222 dose. The receptor set was obtained from an adult who received the AZD1222 COVID-19 vaccine.

The chain carries TRBV27 and TRBJ2-7; 8 nucleotides line up with TRBD2. The CDR3 loop spans 14 amino acids. Germline-derived CDR1 and CDR2 are MNHEY and SMNVEV (reference sequence). After removal of 3 bases from V and 5 bases from J, the junction contained 6 bases not matched to a gene. The CDR3 DNA follows: TGTGCCAGCAGTTTGATAGCGGGGAACCACGAGCAGTACTTC. Protein: CASSLIAGNHEQYF.

The chain employs TRBV7-9 and TRBJ2-1, with D perhaps TRBD2 (5 bases). Germline CDR1 and CDR2: SEHNR and FQNEAQ (reference sequence). V lost 2 bases and J lost 4, with 18 bases in between. The length of the CDR3 is 17 residues. The CDR3 nucleotides read TGTGCCAGCAGCTTATTAGTCTCCAGAGGGAAATACAATGAGCAGTTCTTC. Translated: CASSLLVSRGKYNEQFF.

The rearrangement uses TRBV6-4 and TRBJ1-1, with D hard to call. The CDR3 runs to 14 residues. CDR1 MRHNA and CDR2 SNTAGT come from the germline V gene. V lost 6 bases, J lost 5 bases, and 16 bases lay in between. CDR3 nucleotides: TGTGCCAGCAGACAGACATCCGAGTCTACTGAAGCTTTCTTT. Amino acids: CASRQTSESTEAFF.

This chain connects TRBV9 to TRBJ1-1; D possibly corresponds to TRBD1 (5 bases). V lost 4 bases and J lost 0, with 10 bases in between. CDR1 is SGDLS and CDR2 is YYNGEE in the germline V gene. This CDR3 is built from 14 residues. In nucleotides, the CDR3 is TGTGCCAGCAGCCCGGGACCGGTGAACACTGAAGCTTTCTTT. Its protein is CASSPGPVNTEAFF.

The rearrangement links TRBV27 to TRBJ1-4; TRBD1 matches 9 bases. CDR1 is MNHEY, CDR2 SMNVEV, per germline (reference sequence). CDR3 size: 14 residues. J lost 8 bases, V lost 5 bases, and 6 bases had no gene match. The CDR3 protein is CASSPGQGNEKLFF. For the CDR3, the DNA is TGTGCCAGCAGTCCCGGACAGGGGAACGAAAAACTGTTTTTT.

The chain employs TRBV28 and TRBJ2-1; tentative D call: TRBD2 (6 bases). Germline V lookup: CDR1 MDHEN, CDR2 SYDVKM. Trimming shortened V by 6 bases and J by 8 bases, and 14 bases separated the two germline ends. The CDR3 is 13 amino acids. The CDR3 DNA follows: TGTGCCAGCAGGCTCGGGGGAGGCGATGAGCAGTTCTTC. Protein product: CASRLGGGDEQFF.

The V gene is TRBV13, the J gene TRBJ1-3; a possible D gene is TRBD1 (6 bases). The CDR3 consists of 15 residues. The V gene lost 6 bases and the J gene lost 1 base, with 13 bases spanning the gap. CDR1 and CDR2 (germline): PRHDT, FYEKMQ (reference sequence). The CDR3 nucleotides read TGTGCCAGCAGGCGTACAGGGTCGTCTGGAAACACCATATATTTT. Residues: CASRRTGSSGNTIYF.

The chain is built from TRBV10-3 and TRBJ1-1; TRBD1 might be the D (6 bases). The CDR3 extends over 14 amino acids. The V gene's germline CDR1 is ENHRY and CDR2 SYGVKD. With 2 bases removed from V and 4 bases from J, the gap between germline ends came to 11 bases. This CDR3 is CAISEPGDPTEAFF. CDR3 coding DNA: TGTGCCATCAGTGAGCCAGGGGACCCCACTGAAGCTTTCTTT.

The chain has TRBV3-1 (or the pseudogene TRBV3-2) and TRBJ2-7; no definite D call. Between the trimmed V and J ends, which lost 3 bases and 0 bases, there was a span of 6 bases. Per the germline V gene, CDR1 is LGHDT and CDR2 is YNNKEL (reference sequence). The CDR3 length is 13 residues. The CDR3 DNA reads as TGTGCCAGCAGCCACCCGGTCTCCTACGAGCAGTACTTC. The encoded protein is CASSHPVSYEQYF.

The chain links TRBV24-1 to TRBJ2-5; D is unclear. CDR1 is KGHDR, CDR2 SFDVKD, per germline. The CDR3 totals 15 residues. Trimming cost V 10 bases and J 0 bases, with 17 bases left between them. DNA of the CDR3: TGTGCCACATCGAGTGGGCAGAACTACCAAGAGACCCAGTACTTC. Its translation is CATSSGQNYQETQYF.

The chain combines TRBV10-3 with TRBJ1-3; D not certain. The V gene's germline CDR1 is ENHRY and CDR2 SYGVKD. CDR3 length equals 16 residues. V lost 2 bases and J lost 3, with 14 bases in between. The CDR3 DNA follows: TGTGCCATCAGTGAGGCGGGAACAGCAAATGGAAACACCATATATTTT. Its translation is CAISEAGTANGNTIYF.

V is TRBV19 and J is TRBJ1-2, with TRBD1 matching 7 bases. Germline-derived CDR1 and CDR2 are LNHDA and SQIVND (reference sequence). The CDR3 totals 13 residues. V trimming: 6 bases; J trimming: 4 bases; junction bases outside the gene matches: 5. The CDR3 region has the DNA TGTGCCAGTAGCCGGGACAGATCCTATGGCTACACCTTC. Translation gives CASSRDRSYGYTF.

The chain combines TRBV28 with TRBJ2-1, with D tentatively TRBD2 (6 bases). This CDR3 is built from 15 residues. The germline CDR1 and CDR2 sequences are MDHEN and SYDVKM. Trimming took off 2 bases at V and 6 bases at J, with 14 bases between the two ends. Here the CDR3 DNA reads TGTGCCAGCAGTTTAGTGGCGGGATTGTCCAATGAGCAGTTCTTC. It is translated as CASSLVAGLSNEQFF.

The rearrangement links TRBV5-1 to TRBJ1-4; no clear D. Looked up from germline, CDR1 is SGHRS and CDR2 is YFSETQ. CDR3 size: 13 residues. Trimming pared 0 bases from V and 5 bases from J, leaving 5 bases between. Written as DNA, the CDR3 is TGCGCCAGCAGCTTGGAAGAGAATGAAAAACTGTTTTTT. Its protein is CASSLEENEKLFF.

The V gene is TRBV18, the J gene TRBJ2-7, with 10 bases fitting TRBD2. This CDR3 has 14 residues. Germline trimming cut 5 bases from V and 3 bases from J; bases unmatched to any gene: 4. Germline values: CDR1 KGHSH, CDR2 LQKENI. Here the CDR3 reads CASSFERGGYEQYF. The CDR3 coding sequence is TGTGCCAGCTCATTTGAGCGGGGGGGCTACGAGCAGTACTTC.

The chain recombines TRBV5-1 with TRBJ1-1; D gene unclear. The germline V gene has CDR1 SGHRS and CDR2 YFSETQ. The CDR3 loop spans 14 amino acids. The V and J ends lost 4 bases and 0 bases respectively, with 10 bases between them. The CDR3 region is CASSDPRLNTEAFF. The CDR3 DNA sequence: TGCGCCAGCAGCGATCCCCGGTTGAACACTGAAGCTTTCTTT.

V gene TRBV5-5 combines with J gene TRBJ2-1, with D perhaps given as TRBD1 or TRBD2 (5 bases each). Germline V lookup: CDR1 SGHKS, CDR2 YYEKEE (reference sequence). V lost 4 bases and J 3 bases, leaving 11 bases between the germline ends. The CDR3 totals 14 residues. DNA of the CDR3: TGTGCCAGCAGCCGAGGGACGGTCTACAATGAGCAGTTCTTC. Translated, it gives CASSRGTVYNEQFF.

This clone was observed a few times. The chain combines TRBV10-3 with TRBJ2-5, with 10 bases matching TRBD2. Germline CDR1 ENHRY, CDR2 SYGVKD. V shed 3 bases and J 5 bases; nucleotides not matched to a gene: 12. This CDR3 has 17 amino acids. The DNA of the CDR3 is TGTGCCATCAGTGACGGAAAACTAGCGGGGAACAGGGAGACCCAGTACTTC. Its protein is CAISDGKLAGNRETQYF.

The sample holds one count of this clone. The chain has TRBV27 and TRBJ2-5, with D maybe TRBD2 (6 bases). CDR1 is MNHEY and CDR2 is SMNVEV in the germline V gene (reference sequence). The CDR3 is 14 residues long. Trimming took off 4 bases at V and 5 bases at J, with 14 bases between the two ends. The CDR3 nucleotides are TGTGCCAGCAGTTCATTGGACTACCCGGAGACCCAGTACTTC. It codes for CASSSLDYPETQYF.

The chain is built from TRBV28 and TRBJ2-7; perhaps TRBD2 as D (7 bases). Per the germline V gene, CDR1 is MDHEN and CDR2 is SYDVKM. Trimming cost V 4 bases and J 5 bases, with 18 bases left between them. The CDR3 loop spans 15 amino acids. The CDR3 coding sequence is TGTGCCAGCAGTTCTGTTCGGGGGGCTACGGACGAGCAGTACTTC. Translating gives CASSSVRGATDEQYF.

This chain connects TRBV7-2 to TRBJ2-1; 10 bases line up with TRBD2. J gave up 4 bases and V 1 base, and 4 bases lay outside the gene matches. The CDR3 length is 16 residues. The germline V gene has CDR1 SGHTA and CDR2 FQGNSA. CDR3 residues: CASSLGVAGGYNEQFF. DNA of the CDR3: TGTGCCAGCAGCTTAGGGGTAGCGGGGGGATACAATGAGCAGTTCTTC.